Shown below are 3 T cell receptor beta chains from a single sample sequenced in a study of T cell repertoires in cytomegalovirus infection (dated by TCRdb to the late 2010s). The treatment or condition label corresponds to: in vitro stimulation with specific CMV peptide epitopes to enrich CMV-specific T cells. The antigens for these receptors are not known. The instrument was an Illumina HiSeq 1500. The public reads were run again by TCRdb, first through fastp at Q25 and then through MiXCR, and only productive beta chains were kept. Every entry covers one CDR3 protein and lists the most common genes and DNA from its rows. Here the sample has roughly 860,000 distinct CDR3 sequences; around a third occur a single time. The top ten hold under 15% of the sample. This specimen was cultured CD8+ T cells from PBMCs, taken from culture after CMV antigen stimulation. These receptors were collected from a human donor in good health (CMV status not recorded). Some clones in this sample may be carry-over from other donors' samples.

CDR3: CATRTPGGQKETQYF. DNA of the CDR3: TGTGCCACCAGAACCCCAGGGGGACAAAAAGAGACCCAGTACTTC. The V call is TRBV15, the J call TRBJ2-5; 7 bases line up with TRBD1. V shed 6 bases and J 3 bases; nucleotides not matched to a gene: 10. Germline lookup yields CDR1 LNHNV and CDR2 YYDKDF (reference sequence). CDR3 size: 15 residues.

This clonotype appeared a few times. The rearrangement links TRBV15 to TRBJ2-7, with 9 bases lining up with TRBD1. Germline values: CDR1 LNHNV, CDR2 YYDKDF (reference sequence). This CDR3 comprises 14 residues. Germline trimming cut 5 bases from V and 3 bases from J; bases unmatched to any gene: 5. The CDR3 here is CATSEPGQGYEQYF. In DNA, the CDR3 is TGTGCCACCAGCGAGCCGGGACAGGGCTACGAGCAGTACTTC.

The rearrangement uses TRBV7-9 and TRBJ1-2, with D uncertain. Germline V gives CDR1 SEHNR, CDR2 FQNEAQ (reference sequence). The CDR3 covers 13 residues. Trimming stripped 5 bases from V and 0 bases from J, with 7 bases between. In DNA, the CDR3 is TGTGCCAGCAGCCCGGACGCTAACTATGGCTACACCTTC. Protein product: CASSPDANYGYTF.